This T cell receptor beta chain came from a study of blood T cell repertoires in COVID-19. Repertoires were generated with immunoSEQ multiplex PCR, while TCRdb's copy carries only in-frame clones and drops some. The sample shows roughly 300,000 clones, around 87% of them seen only once. The CDR3 spans 15 residues. Trimming cost V 5 bases and J 1 base, with 14 bases left between them. Germline V CDR1 and CDR2: MNHEY, SMNVEV (reference sequence). The origin of this receptor is a woman aged 45-65 years who had recovered from COVID-19. The chain uses TRBV27 and TRBJ1-2; D is undetermined. Material: peripheral blood. The CDR3 DNA follows: TGTGCCAGCAGTCCCGACACCGGCGTTAACTATGGCTACACCTTC. It yields the protein CASSPDTGVNYGYTF.